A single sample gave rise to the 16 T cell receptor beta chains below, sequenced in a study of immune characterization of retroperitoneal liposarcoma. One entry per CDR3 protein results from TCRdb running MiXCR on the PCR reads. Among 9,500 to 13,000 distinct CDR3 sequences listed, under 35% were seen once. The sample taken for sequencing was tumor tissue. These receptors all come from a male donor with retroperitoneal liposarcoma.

In nucleotides, the CDR3 is TGTGCCAGCAGCCTATTAGGCGGGGTGAACACAGATACGCAGTATTTT. This codes for CASSLLGGVNTDTQYF. The J gene is TRBJ2-3, the V gene TRBV11-3, with D perhaps matching TRBD2 (6 bases). The CDR3 totals 16 residues. The germline gives CDR1 SGHNT, CDR2 YENEEA. Trimming took off 5 bases at V and 2 bases at J, with 17 bases between the two ends.

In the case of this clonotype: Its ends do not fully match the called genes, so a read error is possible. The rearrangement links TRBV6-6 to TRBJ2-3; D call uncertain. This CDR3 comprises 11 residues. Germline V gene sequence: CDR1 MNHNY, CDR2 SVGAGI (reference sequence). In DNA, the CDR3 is TGTGCCAGCAGTGACCTGTGCGAGCAGTATTTC. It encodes CASSDLCEQYF.

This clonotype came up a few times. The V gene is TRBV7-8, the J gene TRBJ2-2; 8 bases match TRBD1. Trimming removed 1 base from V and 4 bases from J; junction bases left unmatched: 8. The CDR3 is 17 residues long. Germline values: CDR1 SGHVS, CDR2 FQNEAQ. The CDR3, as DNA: TGTGCCAGCAGCTTAGGGGCAGGGGGCGCCGGCACCGGGGAGCTGTTTTTT. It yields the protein CASSLGAGGAGTGELFF. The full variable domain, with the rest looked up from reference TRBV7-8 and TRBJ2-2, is GAGVSQSPRYKVAKRGQDVALRCDPISGHVSLFWYQQALGQGPEFLTYFQNEAQLDKSGLPSDRFFAERPEGSVSTLKIQRTQQEDSAVYLCASSLGAGGAGTGELFFGEGSRLTVL.

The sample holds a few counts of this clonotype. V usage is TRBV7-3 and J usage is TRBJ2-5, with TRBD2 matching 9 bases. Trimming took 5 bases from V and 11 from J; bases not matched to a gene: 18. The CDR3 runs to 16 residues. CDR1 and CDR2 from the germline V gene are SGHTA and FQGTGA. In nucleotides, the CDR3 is TGTGCCAGCAGCGTCCTCAGCGGGGGGCACTACAATGAGCAGTACTTC. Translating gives CASSVLSGGHYNEQYF. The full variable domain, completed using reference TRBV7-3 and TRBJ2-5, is GAGVSQTPSNKVTEKGKYVELRCDPISGHTALYWYRQSLGQGPEFLIYFQGTGAADDSGLPNDRFFAVRPEGSVSTLKIQRTERGDSAVYLCASSVLSGGHYNEQYFGPGTRLLVL.

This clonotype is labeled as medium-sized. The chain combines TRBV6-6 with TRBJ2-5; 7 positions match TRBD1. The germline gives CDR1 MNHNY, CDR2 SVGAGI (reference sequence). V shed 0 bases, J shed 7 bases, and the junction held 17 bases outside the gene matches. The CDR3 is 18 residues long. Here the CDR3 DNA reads TGTGCCAGCAGTTACTCAATTAACGACAGGGTCGTCCGAGGGACCCAGTACTTC. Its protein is CASSYSINDRVVRGTQYF.

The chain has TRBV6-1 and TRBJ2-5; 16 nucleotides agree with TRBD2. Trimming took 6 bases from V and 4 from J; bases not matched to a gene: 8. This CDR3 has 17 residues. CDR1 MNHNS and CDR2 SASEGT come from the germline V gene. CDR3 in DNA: TGTGCCAGCAGCACCGGGACTAGCGGGAGGGCCCGAGAGACCCAGTACTTC. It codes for CASSTGTSGRARETQYF.

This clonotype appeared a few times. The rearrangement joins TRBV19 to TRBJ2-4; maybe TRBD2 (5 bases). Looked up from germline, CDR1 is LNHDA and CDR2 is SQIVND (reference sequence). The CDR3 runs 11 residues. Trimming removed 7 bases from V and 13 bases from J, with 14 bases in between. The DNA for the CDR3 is TGTGCCAGTACGTTTGATAGGGAGCAGTACTTC. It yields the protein CASTFDREQYF.

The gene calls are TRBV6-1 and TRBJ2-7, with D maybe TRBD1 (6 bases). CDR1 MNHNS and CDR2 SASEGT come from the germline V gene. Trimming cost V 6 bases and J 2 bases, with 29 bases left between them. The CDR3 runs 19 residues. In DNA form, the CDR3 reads TGTGCCAGCAGCAAATTGATGACAGGCCCTAAGGGGCTTACCTACGAGCAGTACTTC. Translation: CASSKLMTGPKGLTYEQYF.

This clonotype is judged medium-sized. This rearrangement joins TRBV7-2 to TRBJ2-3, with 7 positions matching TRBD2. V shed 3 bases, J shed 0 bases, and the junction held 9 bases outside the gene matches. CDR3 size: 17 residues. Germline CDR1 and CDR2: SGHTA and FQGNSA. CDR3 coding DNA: TGTGCCAGCAGCTTTCCACGAAGCGGGACCAGCACAGATACGCAGTATTTT. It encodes CASSFPRSGTSTDTQYF.

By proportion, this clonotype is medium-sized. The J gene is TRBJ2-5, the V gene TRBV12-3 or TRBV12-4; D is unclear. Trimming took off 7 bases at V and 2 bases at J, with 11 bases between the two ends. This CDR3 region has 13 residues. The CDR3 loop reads CASTSSSQETQYF. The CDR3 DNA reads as TGTGCCAGCACCTCCTCCTCTCAAGAGACCCAGTACTTC.

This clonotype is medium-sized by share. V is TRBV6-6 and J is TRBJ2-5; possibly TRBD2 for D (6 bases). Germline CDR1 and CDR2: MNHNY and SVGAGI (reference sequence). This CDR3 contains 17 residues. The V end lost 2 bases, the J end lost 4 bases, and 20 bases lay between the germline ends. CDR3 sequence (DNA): TGTGCCAGCAGTTACGTTTCCCCCGCCTCGCGGGGAGAGACCCAGTACTTC. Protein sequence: CASSYVSPASRGETQYF.

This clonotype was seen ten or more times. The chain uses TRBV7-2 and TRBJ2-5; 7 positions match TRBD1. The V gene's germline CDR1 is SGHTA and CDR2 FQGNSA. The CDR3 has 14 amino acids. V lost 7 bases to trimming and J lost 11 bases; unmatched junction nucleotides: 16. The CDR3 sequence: CASTKGTVYNEQYF. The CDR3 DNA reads TGTGCCAGCACAAAAGGGACAGTCTACAATGAGCAGTACTTC.

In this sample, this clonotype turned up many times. The CDR3 is CASRSRGYTEAFF. CDR3 bases: TGTGCCAGCAGGTCCAGGGGATACACTGAAGCTTTCTTT. The chain links TRBV6-1 to TRBJ1-1, with TRBD1 as a possible D gene (6 bases). CDR1 MNHNS and CDR2 SASEGT come from the germline V gene. The CDR3 runs 13 residues. V lost 6 bases to trimming and J lost 3 bases, with 11 bases between them.

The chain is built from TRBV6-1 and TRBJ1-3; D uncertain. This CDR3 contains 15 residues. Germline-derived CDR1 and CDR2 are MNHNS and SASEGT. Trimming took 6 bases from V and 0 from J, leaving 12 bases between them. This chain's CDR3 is CASSYEQGSGNTIYF. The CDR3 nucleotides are TGTGCCAGCAGCTATGAGCAAGGCTCTGGAAACACCATATATTTT.

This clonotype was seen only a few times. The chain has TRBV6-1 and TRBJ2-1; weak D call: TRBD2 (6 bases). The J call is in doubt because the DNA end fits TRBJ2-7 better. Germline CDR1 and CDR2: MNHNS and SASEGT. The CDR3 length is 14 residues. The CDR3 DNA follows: TGTGCCAGCAGCTCCGGCGGGATCTCCTACGAGCAGTACTTC. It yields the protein CASSSGGISYEQYF.

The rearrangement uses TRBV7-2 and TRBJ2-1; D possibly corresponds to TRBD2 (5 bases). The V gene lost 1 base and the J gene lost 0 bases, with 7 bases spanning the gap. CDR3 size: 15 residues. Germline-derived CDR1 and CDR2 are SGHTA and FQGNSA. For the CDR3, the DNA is TGTGCCAGCAGCTTAGTGGGGAGCTCCTACAATGAGCAGTTCTTC. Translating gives CASSLVGSSYNEQFF. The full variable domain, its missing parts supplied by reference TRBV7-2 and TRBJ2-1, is GAGVSQSPSNKVTEKGKDVELRCDPISGHTALYWYRQSLGQGLEFLIYFQGNSAPDKSGLPSDRFSAERTGGSVSTLTIQRTQQEDSAVYLCASSLVGSSYNEQFFGPGTRLTVL.